This T cell receptor beta chain was obtained from a study of blood T cell repertoires in COVID-19. Across the study: Some COVID-19 samples were acute and others convalescent; all came from the United States, Italy and Spain. The analysed material was cDNA or gDNA that came from T cells, B-cell-depleted T cells, or PBMCs.

This clone showed up just a few times. The junction and the germline gene differ at one end; a read error may be behind it. Libraries were prepared by immunoSEQ multiplex PCR; TCRdb keeps only in-frame clonotypes and omits some of them. The sample records around 170,000 clones, roughly 80% being singletons. Participants came from 20 to 25 US areas, aged roughly 18 to 100 years. Cohort allocation depended upon clinical history that participants reported. The specimen was PBMCs or T cells enriched from blood (not recorded which). This TCR came from a woman in her forties or fifties who had recovered from COVID-19.

The CDR3 loop is CASSVDRQGGVLGF. The CDR3, as DNA: TGTGCCAGCAGCGTAGATCGCCAGGGGGGCGTTTTGGGGTTT. This chain joins TRBV9 and TRBJ1-1, with TRBD1 matching over 7 bases. In germline, CDR1 is SGDLS, CDR2 YYNGEE. There are 14 residues in the CDR3.